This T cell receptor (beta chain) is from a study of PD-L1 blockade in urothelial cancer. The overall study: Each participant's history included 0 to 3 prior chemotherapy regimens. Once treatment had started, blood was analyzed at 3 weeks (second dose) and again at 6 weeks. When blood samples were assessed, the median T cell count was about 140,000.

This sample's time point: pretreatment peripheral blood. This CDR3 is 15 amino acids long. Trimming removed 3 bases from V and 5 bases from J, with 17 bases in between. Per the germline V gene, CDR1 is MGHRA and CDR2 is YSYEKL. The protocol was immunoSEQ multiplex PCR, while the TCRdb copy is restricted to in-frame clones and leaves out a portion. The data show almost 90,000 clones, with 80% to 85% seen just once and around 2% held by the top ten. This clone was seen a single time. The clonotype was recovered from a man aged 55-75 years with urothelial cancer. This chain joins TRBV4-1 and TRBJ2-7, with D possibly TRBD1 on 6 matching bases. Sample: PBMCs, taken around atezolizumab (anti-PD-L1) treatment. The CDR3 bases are TGCGCCAGCAGCCACCCTGGACAGAGTAGGCACGAGCAGTACTTC. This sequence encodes CASSHPGQSRHEQYF.